The clone carrying this T cell receptor beta chain was detected a few times. Its antigen is undetermined. Unique molecular identifiers were added to individual cDNA molecules. TCRdb re-called the 5' RACE reads through MiXCR, storing one row per CDR3 protein. The sample includes 20,000 to 25,000 distinct CDR3 sequences, roughly 5.3% of them seen just once. The CDR3 covers 17 residues. Germline values: CDR1 SGHTA, CDR2 FQGTGA. V was clipped by 2 bases and J by 4 bases, with 19 bases between them. This sample was taken from a study of early T cells in non-severe SARS-CoV-2 infection. Across the study: Sequencing of bulk RNA from unsorted whole blood was done, without chain pairing.

Points from the study as a whole: Comparison of clonotypes with VDJdb favored anti-spike CD8 responses while missing private and CD4 specificities.

Sequences were obtained from whole blood. This sequence joins TRBV7-3 and TRBJ2-3, with D perhaps matching TRBD2 (6 bases). The sequence derives from an adult who was a healthcare worker with PCR-confirmed SARS-CoV-2 infection or an uninfected control (not recorded which). The chain's CDR3 is CASSLLGLRTAPDTQYF. The CDR3 DNA follows: TGTGCCAGCAGCTTATTGGGACTCAGAACCGCGCCAGATACGCAGTATTTT.